A single sample is the source of the 27 T cell receptor beta chains below, sequenced in a study of T cell responses to AZD1222 COVID-19 vaccine. Some clones are missing from TCRdb's copy, which holds only in-frame ones; the method was immunoSEQ multiplex PCR. The sample yields 150,000 to 200,000 clones, almost 95% seen once. The sample in question was peripheral blood, obtained on day 0 of AZD1222 vaccination. All receptors derive from an adult in good health.

In its sample, this clone was seen once. This chain connects TRBV4-1 to TRBJ1-3, with D hard to call. The CDR3 is 17 residues long. Germline loops: CDR1 MGHRA, CDR2 YSYEKL. With 2 bases removed from V and 2 bases from J, the gap between germline ends came to 16 bases. The CDR3 coding sequence is TGCGCCAGCAGCCAAATTGGCCAACAGAAGACTGGAAACACCATATATTTT. It is translated as CASSQIGQQKTGNTIYF.

This rearrangement joins TRBV2 to TRBJ1-2, with TRBD1 identical over 10 bases. This CDR3 is built from 15 residues. V shed 1 base, J shed 8 bases, and the junction held 7 bases outside the gene matches. The germline gives CDR1 SNHLY, CDR2 FYNNEI. CDR3 amino acids: CASSEVRGTGDGYTF. The CDR3 DNA reads TGTGCCAGCAGTGAAGTCAGAGGGACAGGGGACGGCTACACCTTC. Combining the CDR3 with reference TRBV2 and TRBJ1-2 gives the whole variable domain EPEVTQTPSHQVTQMGQEVILRCVPISNHLYFYWYRQILGQKVEFLVSFYNNEISEKSEIFDDQFSVERPDGSNFTLKIRSTKLEDSAMYFCASSEVRGTGDGYTFGSGTRLTVV.

CDR3: CASSPRIPTEAFF. For the CDR3, the DNA is TGTGCCAGCTCGCCGAGGATTCCAACTGAAGCTTTCTTT. This chain uses TRBV18 with TRBJ1-1, with D unresolved. V lost 6 bases and J lost 5, with 13 bases in between. Germline CDR1 is KGHSH and CDR2 is LQKENI. The CDR3 totals 13 residues. The full variable domain, rest sourced from reference TRBV18 and TRBJ1-1, is NAGVMQNPRHLVRRRGQEARLRCSPMKGHSHVYWYRQLPEEGLKFMVYLQKENIIDESGMPKERFSAEFPKEGPSILRIQQVVRGDSAAYFCASSPRIPTEAFFGQGTRLTVV.

The chain employs TRBV5-6 and TRBJ2-1; 8 nucleotides align to TRBD2. The V segment lost 6 bases and the J segment 6 bases; nucleotides outside the gene matches: 5. The germline V gene encodes CDR1 SGHDT and CDR2 YYEEEE. The length of the CDR3 is 13 residues. The CDR3 sequence is CASTLAGLNEQFF. The CDR3, as DNA: TGTGCCAGCACTCTAGCGGGCCTCAATGAGCAGTTCTTC.

This chain connects TRBV27 to TRBJ1-2; 8 nucleotides align to TRBD1. Per germline, CDR1 MNHEY and CDR2 SMNVEV (reference sequence). Trimming cost V 3 bases and J 8 bases; bases outside gene matches: 11. This CDR3 contains 15 residues. The CDR3 DNA sequence: TGTGCCAGCAGTTTTACCGGACAGGGCACGCGAGGCTACACCTTC. Its translation: CASSFTGQGTRGYTF.

The rearrangement links TRBV6-5 to TRBJ1-2; maybe TRBD1 (5 bases). Germline V gene sequence: CDR1 MNHEY, CDR2 SVGAGI. Trimming took 7 bases from V and 7 from J, leaving 16 bases between them. This CDR3 comprises 13 residues. The CDR3 loop reads CASTTAAGLGYTF. The CDR3 bases are TGTGCCAGCACTACCGCGGCAGGGCTTGGCTACACCTTC.

The chain uses TRBV4-2 and TRBJ2-1, with D maybe TRBD2 (6 bases). CDR1 is LGHNA, CDR2 YNFKEQ, per germline. This CDR3 has 16 residues. Trimming left V 0 bases short and J 2 bases short, with 11 bases between. CDR3 protein: CASSQEGTLAYNEQFF. DNA for the CDR3: TGTGCCAGCAGCCAAGAGGGGACTCTTGCCTACAATGAGCAGTTCTTC.

This chain joins TRBV23-1 and TRBJ2-1; D might be TRBD1 (6 bases). TRBV23-1 is an open reading frame, and its role is uncertain. The CDR3 length is 14 residues. The V end was cut by 0 bases, the J end by 10 bases, with 13 bases between. In DNA, the CDR3 is TGCGCCAGCAGTCAATCCCGACAGGATAGGGAGCAGTTCTTC. Protein product: CASSQSRQDREQFF.

The gene calls are TRBV29-1 and TRBJ2-3, with 9 nucleotides matching TRBD2. Germline assignment: CDR1 SQVTM and CDR2 ANQGSEA. The junction had 7 bases not matched to a gene; V was cut back by 6 bases and J by 6 bases. This CDR3 has 13 amino acids. CDR3 sequence: CSVLSTSGDTQYF. The CDR3 nucleotides are TGCAGCGTCCTGAGTACTAGCGGGGATACGCAGTATTTT.

The J gene is TRBJ1-2, the V gene TRBV3-1 (or the pseudogene TRBV3-2); tentatively, D is TRBD1 (5 bases). The CDR3 has 14 amino acids. Per germline, CDR1 LGHDT and CDR2 YNNKEL (reference sequence). Trimming removed 4 bases from V and 7 bases from J, with 16 bases in between. CDR3 amino acids: CASSPRGSAGGYTF. The CDR3 DNA follows: TGTGCCAGCAGCCCGCGGGGGTCGGCGGGTGGCTACACCTTC.

J is TRBJ1-5 and V is TRBV5-8; TRBD1 aligns across 8 bases. CDR1 is SGHTS and CDR2 is YDEGEE in the germline V gene. This CDR3 comprises 16 residues. With V trimmed by 3 bases and J by 1 base, 6 bases remained unmatched. The CDR3 bases are TGTGCCAGCAGCTCGGACAGGGTGAGGAGCAATCAGCCCCAGCATTTT. Translation: CASSSDRVRSNQPQHF.

The rearrangement uses TRBV2 and TRBJ1-2; D uncertain. Germline-derived CDR1 and CDR2 are SNHLY and FYNNEI. Trimming stripped 5 bases from V and 2 bases from J, with 15 bases between. The CDR3 extends over 15 amino acids. CDR3 sequence (DNA): TGTGCCAGCAGTATCCCCGTATCAGTCAACTATGGCTACACCTTC. Its protein is CASSIPVSVNYGYTF.

The V gene is TRBV19, the J gene TRBJ1-1; no clear D gene. Germline V lookup: CDR1 LNHDA, CDR2 SQIVND (reference sequence). The CDR3 runs 15 residues. Trimming removed 3 bases at V and 3 bases at J, with 14 bases between. The CDR3 DNA is TGTGCCAGTAGTATCGGACTTTGGGGAGACACTGAAGCTTTCTTT. Amino acid sequence: CASSIGLWGDTEAFF. The whole variable domain, filled in from reference TRBV19 and TRBJ1-1, reads DGGITQSPKYLFRKEGQNVTLSCEQNLNHDAMYWYRQDPGQGLRLIYYSQIVNDFQKGDIAEGYSVSREKKESFPLTVTSAQKNPTAFYLCASSIGLWGDTEAFFGQGTRLTVV.

For the CDR3, the DNA is TGTGCCAGCAGCCCGAGCGGGATCCTCTATAATTCACCCCTCCACTTT. The encoded protein is CASSPSGILYNSPLHF. This sequence joins TRBV5-6 and TRBJ1-6, with no clear D. Germline V gene data show CDR1 as SGHDT and CDR2 as YYEEEE. This CDR3 spans 16 amino acids. Deletions cut 4 bases from V and 3 bases from J, with 14 bases between. Complete variable domain (other parts from reference TRBV5-6 and TRBJ1-6): DAGVTQSPTHLIKTRGQQVTLRCSPKSGHDTVSWYQQALGQGPQFIFQYYEEEERQRGNFPDRFSGHQFPNYSSELNVNALLLGDSALYLCASSPSGILYNSPLHFGNGTRLTVT.

This clone has only one observation. The V call is TRBV18, the J call TRBJ2-1; D perhaps matches TRBD2 (6 bases). V lost 4 bases and J lost 3, with 16 bases in between. Germline loops: CDR1 KGHSH, CDR2 LQKENI. CDR3 length equals 16 residues. CDR3 sequence (DNA): TGTGCCAGCTCACTTATCCCGGGAGAAAGCTACAATGAGCAGTTCTTC. Translation: CASSLIPGESYNEQFF.

The chain links TRBV6-4 to TRBJ1-1; D is unresolved. CDR1 is MRHNA, CDR2 SNTAGT, per germline. CDR3 length equals 13 residues. V lost 7 bases to trimming and J lost 1 base, with 10 bases between them. The CDR3 reads CASKGSPNTEAFF. Here the CDR3 DNA reads TGTGCCAGCAAGGGCAGCCCGAACACTGAAGCTTTCTTT.

The rearrangement joins TRBV6-1 to TRBJ1-4, with D perhaps TRBD1 (6 bases). Germline V gene data show CDR1 as MNHNS and CDR2 as SASEGT. The CDR3 spans 14 residues. The V end lost 1 base, the J end lost 7 bases, and 10 bases lay between the germline ends. The CDR3 region is CASSEGTVSEKLFF. CDR3 DNA: TGTGCCAGCAGTGAAGGGACAGTTAGTGAAAAACTGTTTTTT.

The chain has TRBV24-1 and TRBJ2-3; D possibly corresponds to TRBD2 (5 bases). In germline, CDR1 is KGHDR, CDR2 SFDVKD. V shed 6 bases and J shed 4 bases, with 16 bases lying between them. The CDR3 is 15 amino acids. CDR3 nucleotides: TGTGCCACCAGTACGGGAAACAACTGGGCAGATACGCAGTATTTT. Translated, it gives CATSTGNNWADTQYF.

This clone was detected only a few times. Other DNA sequences within the sample encode an identical CDR3. This sequence joins TRBV20-1 and TRBJ2-1; TRBD2 matches at 9 bases. The CDR3 is made up of 15 amino acids. V trimming: 3 bases; J trimming: 6 bases; junction bases outside the gene matches: 9. CDR1 is DFQATT, CDR2 SNEGSKA, per germline (reference sequence). CDR3 residues: CSASPTSGLGNEQFF. CDR3 nucleotide sequence: TGCAGTGCTAGTCCAACTAGCGGGTTGGGCAATGAGCAGTTCTTC.

This clone was picked up one time. CDR3 sequence (DNA): TGTGCCAGCAGCCCCCTGAAGGAAGCTTTCTTT. Protein product: CASSPLKEAFF. This chain links TRBV9 with TRBJ1-1; the D is unclear. This CDR3 comprises 11 residues. Germline assignment: CDR1 SGDLS and CDR2 YYNGEE. V lost 4 bases and J lost 8, with 9 bases in between.

The chain combines TRBV5-1 with TRBJ2-7, with 12 bases matching TRBD2. V dropped 3 bases and J dropped 1; count of bases not matched to a gene: 2. This CDR3 region has 15 residues. Germline loops: CDR1 SGHRS, CDR2 YFSETQ. The CDR3 DNA sequence: TGCGCCAGCAGCTCGGGACTAGCGGGTTCCTACGAGCAGTACTTC. Translated: CASSSGLAGSYEQYF. Looking up the rest from reference TRBV5-1 and TRBJ2-7 gives the full variable domain: KAGVTQTPRYLIKTRGQQVTLSCSPISGHRSVSWYQQTPGQGLQFLFEYFSETQRNKGNFPGRFSGRQFSNSRSEMNVSTLELGDSALYLCASSSGLAGSYEQYFGPGTRLTVT.

The V call is TRBV5-4, the J call TRBJ1-1; D gene uncertain. Germline CDR1 is SGHNT and CDR2 is YYREEE (reference sequence). CDR3 length: 14 amino acids. The V gene lost 1 base and the J gene lost 6 bases, with 13 bases spanning the gap. In nucleotides, the CDR3 is TGTGCCAGCAGCTTGAGCCAGTGGGGTGCTGAAGCTTTCTTT. Translated: CASSLSQWGAEAFF.

The rearrangement uses TRBV14 and TRBJ1-1; a possible D gene is TRBD1 (6 bases). Germline lookup yields CDR1 SGHDN and CDR2 FVKESK. V was pared by 4 bases and J by 3 bases, with 12 bases between. CDR3 length equals 14 residues. In DNA form, the CDR3 reads TGTGCCAGCAGCCCAACAGGGTGGGACACTGAAGCTTTCTTT. Protein: CASSPTGWDTEAFF.

The genes are TRBV5-8 and TRBJ2-7, with 7 bases identical to TRBD1. V lost 5 bases and J lost 6; bases outside the gene matches: 11. This CDR3 is 14 amino acids long. Germline assignment: CDR1 SGHTS and CDR2 YDEGEE. The CDR3 here is CASSFSRQGSEQYF. CDR3 in DNA: TGTGCCAGCAGTTTTTCCCGACAGGGCTCCGAGCAGTACTTC.

The V and J genes are TRBV27 and TRBJ1-6; D is perhaps TRBD1 (6 bases). The CDR3 runs 14 residues. CDR1 is MNHEY and CDR2 is SMNVEV in the germline V gene (reference sequence). Trimming stripped 6 bases from V and 9 bases from J, with 15 bases between. CDR3: CASSLDRLFSPLHF. In DNA form, the CDR3 reads TGTGCCAGCAGCTTAGACAGGTTGTTTTCACCCCTCCACTTT.

V gene TRBV11-2 combines with J gene TRBJ2-7; either TRBD1 or TRBD2 may supply D (5 bases each). CDR1 is SGHAT, CDR2 FQNNGV, per germline. CDR3 length: 12 residues. Trimming removed 4 bases at V and 4 bases at J, with 8 bases between. The CDR3 DNA reads TGTGCCAGCAGCTCGGGGCAATACGAGCAGTACTTC. It specifies CASSSGQYEQYF.

The rearrangement joins TRBV4-2 to TRBJ2-3; 11 bases match TRBD2. Germline-derived CDR1 and CDR2 are LGHNA and YNFKEQ. The CDR3 extends over 16 amino acids. After removal of 2 bases from V and 5 bases from J, the junction contained 6 bases not matched to a gene. The CDR3 sequence: CASSQTSGRSGDTQYF. The CDR3 DNA is TGTGCCAGCAGCCAAACTAGCGGGAGATCTGGAGATACGCAGTATTTT.